Below, 16 T cell receptor beta chains from the same sample are listed, as sequenced in a study of blood T cell repertoires in COVID-19. Generated by immunoSEQ multiplex PCR, the TCRdb table keeps only in-frame clones and is missing some. The table records roughly 300,000 clones, about 86% of them present only once. The sample comprised peripheral blood. These receptors were obtained from a woman aged 25 to 39 with COVID-19, enrolled during active disease.

The V call is TRBV4-1, the J call TRBJ1-1; D is ambiguous. Germline V lookup: CDR1 MGHRA, CDR2 YSYEKL. This CDR3 has 14 residues. Trimming removed 4 bases from V and 4 bases from J, with 13 bases in between. The CDR3 is CASSPLAVPTEAFF. CDR3 bases: TGCGCCAGCAGCCCCTTAGCGGTTCCCACTGAAGCTTTCTTT.

This chain uses TRBV13 with TRBJ2-4, with D possibly matching TRBD2 (7 bases). The CDR3 contains 16 residues. V was cut by 4 bases and J by 6 bases, with 19 bases left in between. The V gene's germline CDR1 is PRHDT and CDR2 FYEKMQ (reference sequence). The CDR3 DNA is TGTGCCAGCAGCTCATGGGGGGGGGCTGGCAGAAACATTCAGTACTTC. Its protein is CASSSWGGAGRNIQYF.

In this sample, this clone turned up once. The chain carries TRBV18 and TRBJ2-7; 9 bases are a match to TRBD2. The V gene's germline CDR1 is KGHSH and CDR2 LQKENI. CDR3 size: 15 residues. The V and J ends lost 4 bases and 7 bases, in that order; junction bases with no gene match: 11. CDR3 sequence reads: CASSHSAGGPGEQYF. The CDR3, as DNA: TGTGCCAGCTCACATTCGGCGGGGGGGCCGGGGGAGCAGTACTTC.

This clone was seen only a few times. V and J are TRBV28 and TRBJ2-3, with TRBD2 matching over 12 bases. This CDR3 is built from 18 residues. Germline CDR1 is MDHEN and CDR2 is SYDVKM. The ends lost 6 bases at V and 5 bases at J; junction bases unmatched: 15. In nucleotides, the CDR3 is TGTGCCAGCAGCCACATCCTACTAGCGGGGGGCCCGAGAGATACGCAGTATTTT. Protein product: CASSHILLAGGPRDTQYF. The full variable domain, completed using reference TRBV28 and TRBJ2-3, is DVKVTQSSRYLVKRTGEKVFLECVQDMDHENMFWYRQDPGLGLRLIYFSYDVKMKEKGDIPEGYSVSREKKERFSLILESASTNQTSMYLCASSHILLAGGPRDTQYFGPGTRLTVL.

The count of this clone is one. V usage is TRBV13 and J usage is TRBJ2-1; tentatively, D is TRBD1 (7 bases). This CDR3 is 13 amino acids long. CDR1 and CDR2 from the germline V gene are PRHDT and FYEKMQ (reference sequence). V was shortened by 2 bases and J by 9 bases, with 11 bases between the two germline ends. CDR3 bases: TGTGCCAGCAGCTTAATCAGGGGGGTTGAGCAGTTCTTC. Amino acids: CASSLIRGVEQFF.

The V gene is TRBV6-5, the J gene TRBJ1-5, with TRBD1 identical over 10 bases. With 8 bases clipped from V and 5 bases from J, the junction kept 3 bases outside the gene matches. The CDR3 sequence is 13 residues long. The V gene's germline CDR1 is MNHEY and CDR2 SVGAGI. The CDR3 spells CASGTGAYQPQHF. CDR3 DNA sequence: TGTGCCAGCGGGACAGGGGCCTATCAGCCCCAGCATTTT.

J is TRBJ1-5 and V is TRBV5-6, with D perhaps matching TRBD1 (6 bases). This CDR3 spans 14 amino acids. The V end lost 4 bases, the J end lost 6 bases, and 14 bases lay between the germline ends. Germline CDR1 SGHDT, CDR2 YYEEEE. The CDR3 DNA follows: TGTGCCAGCAGCCCAGGACAGAGTTTTCAGCCCCAGCATTTT. Its translation is CASSPGQSFQPQHF.

This clone was counted a single time. The chain employs TRBV7-2 and TRBJ2-2, with D perhaps matching TRBD2 (6 bases). Germline V CDR1 and CDR2: SGHTA, FQGNSA. Trimming removed 0 bases from V and 0 bases from J, with 8 bases in between. The CDR3 extends over 16 amino acids. The chain's CDR3 is CASSLAGGTNTGELFF. Here the CDR3 DNA reads TGTGCCAGCAGCTTAGCGGGGGGAACGAACACCGGGGAGCTGTTTTTT.

The V call is TRBV12-1, the J call TRBJ2-1; the D call in the table, TRBD2, was not verified against the DNA. TRBV12-1 is reported as a pseudogene. This CDR3 has 17 amino acids. CDR3 coding DNA: TGTGCCAGCAGCCCCTTCCTCGGGCTAGCGTCCAACAATGAGCAGTTCTTC. As protein: CASSPFLGLASNNEQFF.

The chain has TRBV10-2 and TRBJ1-1, with TRBD1 as a possible D gene (5 bases). Germline V gene sequence: CDR1 WSHSY, CDR2 SAAADI. V lost 6 bases to trimming and J lost 0 bases, with 11 bases between them. The length of the CDR3 is 14 residues. The CDR3 sequence: CASRAQGMNTEAFF. CDR3 DNA: TGCGCCAGCAGGGCCCAGGGAATGAACACTGAAGCTTTCTTT.

In this sample, this clone turned up a few times. The chain joins TRBV12-2 to TRBJ2-1; the table's D gene call, TRBD2, was not cross checked with the DNA. TRBV12-2 is a recognized pseudogene. The CDR3 is made up of 14 amino acids. CDR3 DNA sequence: TGTGCAAGTCGGGCCGGGATTATCAATAATGAGCAGTTCTTC. It codes for CASRAGIINNEQFF.

The chain couples TRBV28 to TRBJ1-5, with D maybe TRBD1 (6 bases). From germline, CDR1 is MDHEN and CDR2 SYDVKM. With 7 bases removed from V and 3 bases from J, the gap between germline ends came to 16 bases. This CDR3 has 15 amino acids. In nucleotides, the CDR3 is TGTGCCAGCACGGGACACGGACCAGACAATCAGCCCCAGCATTTT. This encodes CASTGHGPDNQPQHF.

This sequence joins TRBV2 and TRBJ1-2, with D uncertain. The CDR3 has 13 amino acids. V was trimmed by 7 bases and J by 4 bases, leaving 13 bases between them. Germline-derived CDR1 and CDR2 are SNHLY and FYNNEI. The CDR3 region is CASIERHAYGYTF. DNA of the CDR3: TGTGCCAGCATCGAGAGACACGCCTATGGCTACACCTTC. Drawing the rest from reference TRBV2 and TRBJ1-2, the complete variable domain is EPEVTQTPSHQVTQMGQEVILRCVPISNHLYFYWYRQILGQKVEFLVSFYNNEISEKSEIFDDQFSVERPDGSNFTLKIRSTKLEDSAMYFCASIERHAYGYTFGSGTRLTVV.

V gene TRBV6-2 or TRBV6-3 combines with J gene TRBJ2-5; 7 nucleotides align to TRBD2. V was clipped by 3 bases and J by 4 bases; unmatched bases: 5. Germline V gene lookup returns CDR1 MNHEY and CDR2 SVGEGT. The CDR3 runs 14 residues. CDR3 amino acids: CASSYPPGGETQYF. CDR3 DNA: TGTGCCAGCAGTTATCCCCCGGGGGGAGAGACCCAGTACTTC.

Only a few counts were recorded for this clone. The chain employs TRBV6-2 or TRBV6-3 and TRBJ1-1; 7 bases are shared with TRBD1. The CDR3 consists of 15 residues. Germline lookup yields CDR1 MNHEY and CDR2 SVGEGT. V trimming: 4 bases; J trimming: 1 base; junction bases outside the gene matches: 6. The CDR3 DNA reads as TGTGCCAGCAGTTTCCCGGGACAGAGGAACACTGAAGCTTTCTTT. Translating it yields CASSFPGQRNTEAFF.

This sequence joins TRBV6-9 and TRBJ1-4, with D perhaps TRBD1 (5 bases). The CDR3 is 15 amino acids. CDR1 and CDR2 (germline): MNHGY, SVAAGI. Trimming took 3 bases from V and 1 from J, leaving 9 bases between them. CDR3 residues: CASSYRGGTNEKLFF. CDR3 nucleotide sequence: TGTGCCAGCAGTTACCGCGGGGGAACTAATGAAAAACTGTTTTTT.